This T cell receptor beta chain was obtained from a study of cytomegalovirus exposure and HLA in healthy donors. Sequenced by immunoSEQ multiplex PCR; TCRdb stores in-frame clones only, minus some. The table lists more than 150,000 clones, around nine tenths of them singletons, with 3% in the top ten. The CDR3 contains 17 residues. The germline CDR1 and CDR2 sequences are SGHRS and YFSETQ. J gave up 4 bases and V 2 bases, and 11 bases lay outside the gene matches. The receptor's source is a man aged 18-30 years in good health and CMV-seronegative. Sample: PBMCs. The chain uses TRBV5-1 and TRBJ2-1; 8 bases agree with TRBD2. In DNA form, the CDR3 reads TGCGCCAGCAGCTTCAGGTCAGGCGGGGGGCTTTACAATGAGCAGTTCTTC. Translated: CASSFRSGGGLYNEQFF. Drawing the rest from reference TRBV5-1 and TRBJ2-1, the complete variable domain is KAGVTQTPRYLIKTRGQQVTLSCSPISGHRSVSWYQQTPGQGLQFLFEYFSETQRNKGNFPGRFSGRQFSNSRSEMNVSTLELGDSALYLCASSFRSGGGLYNEQFFGPGTRLTVL.